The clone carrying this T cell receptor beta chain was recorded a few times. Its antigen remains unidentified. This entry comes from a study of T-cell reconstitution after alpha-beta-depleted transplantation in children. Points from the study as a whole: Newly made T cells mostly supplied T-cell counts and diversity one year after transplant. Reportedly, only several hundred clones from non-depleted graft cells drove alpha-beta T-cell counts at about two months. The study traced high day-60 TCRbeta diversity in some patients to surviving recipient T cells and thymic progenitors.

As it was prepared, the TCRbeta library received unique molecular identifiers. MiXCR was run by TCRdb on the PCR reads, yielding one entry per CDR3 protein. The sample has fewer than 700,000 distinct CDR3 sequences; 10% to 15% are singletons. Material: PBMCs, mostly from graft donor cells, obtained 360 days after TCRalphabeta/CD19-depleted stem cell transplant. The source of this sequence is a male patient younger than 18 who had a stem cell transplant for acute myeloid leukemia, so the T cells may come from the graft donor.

The CDR3 DNA sequence: TGTGCCAGCAGTGATGAGGCCTTGCAGCCCCAGCATTTT. Amino acids: CASSDEALQPQHF. The chain joins TRBV2 to TRBJ1-5; D gene ambiguous. The CDR3 sequence is 13 residues long. V gave up 3 bases and J gave up 7 bases, with 10 bases separating them. CDR1 is SNHLY and CDR2 is FYNNEI in the germline V gene. The entire variable domain, with the rest obtained from reference TRBV2 and TRBJ1-5, is as follows: EPEVTQTPSHQVTQMGQEVILRCVPISNHLYFYWYRQILGQKVEFLVSFYNNEISEKSEIFDDQFSVERPDGSNFTLKIRSTKLEDSAMYFCASSDEALQPQHFGDGTRLSIL.